Detailed here is one T cell receptor (beta chain). Both TCRalpha and TCRbeta chains were reverse transcribed with V-gene-specific primers. Amplification of TCRs used a constant-region primer and V-primer adapter for around 19 PCR cycles. Each CDR3 protein is one row after TCRdb ran MiXCR on the reads. The table records roughly 90,000 distinct CDR3 sequences, 20% to 25% of them present only once. The entry originates in a study of low-dose radiotherapy and immunotherapy resistance in tumors. Study overall: The study delivered 0.5 Gy per fraction every 2 weeks to Cohort 1, totaling 6.5 Gy. Intravenously given cyclophosphamide 200 mg/m2 followed a two-week schedule that placed each dose one day before radiation and immunotherapy. Study patients were administered oral aspirin at 300 mg daily for four cycles from cycle 1 day 1.

Time point described: after trial treatment. Treatment in this sample: LDRT plus nivolumab, ipilimumab, low-dose cyclophosphamide and aspirin (RACIN trial). The TCR comes from a female donor with ovarian cancer. The sample consisted of PBMCs, taken after low-dose radiotherapy plus immunotherapy.

The CDR3 DNA reads as TGTGCCGGTCCGGGACAGGGTTATATGTTCTACGAGCAGTACTTC. Its protein product is CAGPGQGYMFYEQYF. J is TRBJ2-7 and V is TRBV6-1; 9 bases fit TRBD1. CDR3 length: 15 residues. V trimming: 11 bases; J trimming: 3 bases; junction bases outside the gene matches: 14. Germline loops: CDR1 MNHNS, CDR2 SASEGT.